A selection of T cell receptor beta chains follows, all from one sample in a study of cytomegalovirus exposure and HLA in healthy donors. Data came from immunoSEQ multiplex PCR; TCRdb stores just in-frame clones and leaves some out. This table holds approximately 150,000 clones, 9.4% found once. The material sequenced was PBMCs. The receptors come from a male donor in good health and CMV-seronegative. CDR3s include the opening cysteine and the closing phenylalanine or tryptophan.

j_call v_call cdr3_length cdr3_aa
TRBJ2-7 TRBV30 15 CACPANRGNSYEQYF
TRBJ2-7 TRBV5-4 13 CASGTGFGYEQYF
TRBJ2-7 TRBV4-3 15 CASSQEWRVGYEQYF
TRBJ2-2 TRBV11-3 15 CASSFSSGDAGELFF
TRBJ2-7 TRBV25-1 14 CASSHDSDHNEQYF
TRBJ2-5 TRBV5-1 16 CASSLFLAGGVETQYF
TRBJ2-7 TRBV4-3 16 CASSQERTGASYEQYF
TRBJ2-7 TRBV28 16 CASSFNPRTDTYEQYF
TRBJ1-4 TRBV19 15 CASSPYRERGEKLFF
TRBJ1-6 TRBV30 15 CAWSHQGGMNSPLHF
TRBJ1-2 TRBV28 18 CASSPLGQGPLSDYGYTF
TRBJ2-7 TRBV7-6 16 CASSVGTSGSLIEQYF
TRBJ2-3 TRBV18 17 CASSPPEGGTSTDTQYF
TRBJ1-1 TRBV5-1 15 CASSLHRGGDTEAFF
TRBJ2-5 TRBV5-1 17 CASSLGLAGGSTGTQYF
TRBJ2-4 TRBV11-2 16 CASSPRGSGAKNIQYF
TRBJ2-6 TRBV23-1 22 CASSQSILGQGARGSGANVLTF
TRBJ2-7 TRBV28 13 CASISPGGSEQYF
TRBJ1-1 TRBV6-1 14 CASSLQGANTEAFF
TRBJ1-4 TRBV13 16 CASSVPREGGDEKLFF
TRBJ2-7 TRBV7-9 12 CASSLSAYEQYF
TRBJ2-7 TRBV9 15 CASSPGGRGGYEQYF
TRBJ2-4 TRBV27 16 CASSQRQALAKNIQYF
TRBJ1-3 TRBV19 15 CASSIGTGSGNTIYF
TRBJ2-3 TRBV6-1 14 CASSDRGRLDTQYF
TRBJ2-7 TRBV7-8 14 CASSFSSGIYEQYF
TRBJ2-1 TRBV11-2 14 CASSRDRTLNEQFF
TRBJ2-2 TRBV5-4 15 CASRPEGAGGGELFF
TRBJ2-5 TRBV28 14 CASREPGGSETQYF
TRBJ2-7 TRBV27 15 CASSLRQGLSYEQYF
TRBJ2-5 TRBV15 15 CATSFSGGAQETQYF
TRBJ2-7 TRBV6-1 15 CASSEIGTWEYEQYF
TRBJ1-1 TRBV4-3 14 CASSQEAGGTEAFF
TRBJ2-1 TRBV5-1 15 CASSLEEGSYNEQFF
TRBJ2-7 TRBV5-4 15 CASSLGGRQAYEQYF
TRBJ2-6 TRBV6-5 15 CASSRGGTGANVLTF
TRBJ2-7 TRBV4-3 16 CASSQEISITTYEQYF
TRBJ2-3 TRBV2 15 CASSGQAISTDTQYF
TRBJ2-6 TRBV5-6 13 CASTYSGANVLTF
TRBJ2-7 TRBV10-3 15 CAIMPDRVSSYEQYF
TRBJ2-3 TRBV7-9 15 CASSLAWDTADTQYF
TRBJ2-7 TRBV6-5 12 CATRQGQYEQYF